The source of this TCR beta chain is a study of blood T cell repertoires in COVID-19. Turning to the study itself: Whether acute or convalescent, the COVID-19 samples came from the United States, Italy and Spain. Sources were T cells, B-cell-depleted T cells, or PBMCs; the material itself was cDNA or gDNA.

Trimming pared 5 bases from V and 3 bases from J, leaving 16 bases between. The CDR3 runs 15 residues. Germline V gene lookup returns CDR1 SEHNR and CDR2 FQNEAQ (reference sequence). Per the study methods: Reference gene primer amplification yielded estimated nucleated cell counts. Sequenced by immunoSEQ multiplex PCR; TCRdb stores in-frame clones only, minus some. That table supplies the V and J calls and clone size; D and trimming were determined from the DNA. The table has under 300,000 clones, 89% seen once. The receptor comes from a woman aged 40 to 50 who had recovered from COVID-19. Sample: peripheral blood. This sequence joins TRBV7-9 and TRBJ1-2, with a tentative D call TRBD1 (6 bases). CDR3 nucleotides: TGTGCCAGCAGCCGCTCCGGAGGGGGGGACTATGGCTACACCTTC. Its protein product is CASSRSGGGDYGYTF.